One sample yielded the 24 T cell receptor beta chains listed below, sequenced in a study of cytotoxic CD8 clonotypes in ibrutinib-treated CLL. TCRdb keeps only in-frame clones here, not all; method: immunoSEQ multiplex PCR. The table has 60,000 or so clones, approximately 57% seen once. This specimen was PBMCs, taken after 12 months of ibrutinib treatment. These receptors were obtained from a human donor with chronic lymphocytic leukemia.

The table lists this clone with many counts. This chain links TRBV4-1 with TRBJ2-3, with TRBD1 matching over 8 bases. The germline gives CDR1 MGHRA, CDR2 YSYEKL. V shed 2 bases and J 4 bases; nucleotides not matched to a gene: 14. The CDR3 sequence is 18 residues long. The CDR3 region is CASSQRNPDRGLADTQYF. The CDR3 nucleotides are TGCGCCAGCAGCCAACGGAACCCCGACAGGGGCCTAGCAGATACGCAGTATTTT.

The chain combines TRBV5-1 with TRBJ2-3; D is possibly TRBD2 (7 bases). Germline assignment: CDR1 SGHRS and CDR2 YFSETQ. The CDR3 has 14 amino acids. The ends were cut back, 6 bases at V and 4 bases at J, with 15 bases in the middle. The CDR3 is CASKPGGASDTQYF. In DNA, the CDR3 is TGCGCCAGCAAACCTGGGGGGGCGTCAGATACGCAGTATTTT.

This clone was seen only a few times. This chain uses TRBV5-6 with TRBJ2-4; D is uncertain. With 0 bases removed from V and 0 bases from J, the gap between germline ends came to 4 bases. Germline V gene sequence: CDR1 SGHDT, CDR2 YYEEEE. The CDR3 totals 14 residues. For the CDR3, the DNA is TGTGCCAGCAGCTTGGGTTCAGCCAAAAACATTCAGTACTTC. This codes for CASSLGSAKNIQYF.

This chain links TRBV7-9 with TRBJ2-5; D perhaps matches TRBD2 (6 bases). Trimming pared 7 bases from V and 7 bases from J, leaving 13 bases between. This CDR3 is built from 12 residues. Germline V CDR1 and CDR2: SEHNR, FQNEAQ (reference sequence). The chain's CDR3 is CASTDTGGTQYF. The CDR3 bases are TGTGCCAGCACCGATACCGGGGGGACCCAGTACTTC. Combining the CDR3 with reference TRBV7-9 and TRBJ2-5 gives the whole variable domain DTGVSQNPRHKITKRGQNVTFRCDPISEHNRLYWYRQTLGQGPEFLTYFQNEAQLEKSRLLSDRFSAERPKGSFSTLEIQRTEQGDSAMYLCASTDTGGTQYFGPGTRLLVL.

The J gene is TRBJ1-5, the V gene TRBV6-1; D ambiguous. Germline V gives CDR1 MNHNS, CDR2 SASEGT. With 6 bases removed from V and 4 bases from J, the gap between germline ends came to 10 bases. This CDR3 has 13 residues. In DNA, the CDR3 is TGTGCCAGCAGATTCTCGGGAAATCAGCCCCAGCATTTT. Translating gives CASRFSGNQPQHF.

The V and J genes are TRBV10-3 and TRBJ2-5; 11 bases are shared with TRBD1. The CDR3 runs to 15 residues. Germline-derived CDR1 and CDR2 are ENHRY and SYGVKD. V lost 10 bases and J lost 2; bases outside the gene matches: 9. In nucleotides, the CDR3 is TGTGCCACACAACGGACAGGGGGCACTCAAGAGACCCAGTACTTC. Translating gives CATQRTGGTQETQYF.

As concerns this clone: The sample carries other DNA sequences with the same CDR3. The chain links TRBV7-9 to TRBJ1-5, with no clear D. The length of the CDR3 is 14 residues. Germline V CDR1 and CDR2: SEHNR, FQNEAQ (reference sequence). Trimming pared 1 base from V and 2 bases from J, leaving 6 bases between. In DNA form, the CDR3 reads TGTGCCAGCAGCTTAGGAGGTGGCAATCAGCCCCAGCATTTT. This gives the protein CASSLGGGNQPQHF.

This chain uses TRBV2 with TRBJ2-2; D unclear. Germline V gene data show CDR1 as SNHLY and CDR2 as FYNNEI. The V and J ends lost 8 bases and 1 base respectively, with 5 bases between them. CDR3 length equals 12 residues. CDR3: CASGRNTGELFF. CDR3 DNA sequence: TGTGCCAGCGGACGGAACACCGGGGAGCTGTTTTTT.

CDR3 protein: CASSQDVEETQYF. The CDR3 bases are TGCGCCAGCAGCCAAGATGTAGAAGAGACCCAGTACTTC. The chain recombines TRBV4-1 with TRBJ2-5; D gene ambiguous. Between the trimmed V and J ends, which lost 0 bases and 3 bases, there was a span of 5 bases. The length of the CDR3 is 13 residues. CDR1 is MGHRA and CDR2 is YSYEKL in the germline V gene.

This clone has just a few counts. The CDR3 DNA follows: TGTGCCATCAGCCCGGACCCTTGGGGTACCCAGTACTTC. It is translated as CAISPDPWGTQYF. J is TRBJ2-5 and V is TRBV10-3; D uncertain. The germline gives CDR1 ENHRY, CDR2 SYGVKD. The CDR3 spans 13 residues. Between the trimmed V and J ends, which lost 6 bases and 8 bases, there was a span of 16 bases.

The J gene is TRBJ2-7, the V gene TRBV6-5; D gene unclear. Germline CDR1 is MNHEY and CDR2 is SVGAGI. The CDR3 has 11 residues. V lost 5 bases and J 4 bases, leaving 6 bases between the germline ends. CDR3 protein: CASSDRYEQYV. CDR3 DNA sequence: TGTGCCAGCAGTGATAGATACGAGCAGTACGTC.

CDR3 nucleotide sequence: TGTGCCAGCAGAGCCCATGGGGGGGGGTATCAGCCCCAGCATTTT. Translation gives CASRAHGGGYQPQHF. The rearrangement links TRBV2 to TRBJ1-5; TRBD1 is a possible D gene (5 bases). V was cut by 6 bases and J by 5 bases, with 17 bases left in between. Germline-derived CDR1 and CDR2 are SNHLY and FYNNEI. The CDR3 runs to 15 residues.

The J gene is TRBJ2-3, the V gene TRBV5-8, with TRBD2 matching over 8 bases. Germline-derived CDR1 and CDR2 are SGHTS and YDEGEE. Germline trimming cut 7 bases from V and 3 bases from J; bases unmatched to any gene: 7. The CDR3 spans 14 residues. The DNA of the CDR3 is TGTGCCAGCCGGTTTCGGGGGGGGACAGATACGCAGTATTTT. Encoded protein: CASRFRGGTDTQYF.

The genes are TRBV29-1 and TRBJ2-5; D possibly corresponds to TRBD1 (5 bases). V lost 5 bases and J 4 bases, leaving 14 bases between the germline ends. CDR3 size: 13 residues. Looked up from germline, CDR1 is SQVTM and CDR2 is ANQGSEA. The CDR3 bases are TGCAGCGTTCCGGACAAGGCCCGAGAGACCCAGTACTTC. It specifies CSVPDKARETQYF.

The chain carries TRBV5-6 and TRBJ2-5; D is possibly TRBD1 (6 bases). Germline V lookup: CDR1 SGHDT, CDR2 YYEEEE. There are 13 residues in the CDR3. Between the trimmed V and J ends, which lost 7 bases and 4 bases, there was a span of 14 bases. DNA for the CDR3: TGTGCCAGCGGGGGCAGTTTTAGAGAGACCCAGTACTTC. This translates into CASGGSFRETQYF.

The chain joins TRBV18 to TRBJ2-5; D might be TRBD2 (6 bases). Germline CDR1 is KGHSH and CDR2 is LQKENI. Trimming pared 6 bases from V and 5 bases from J, leaving 16 bases between. The CDR3 is 14 residues long. CDR3 DNA sequence: TGTGCCAGCTCCCCCGCGGGGATACAGGAGACCCAGTACTTC. It encodes CASSPAGIQETQYF.

V usage is TRBV28 and J usage is TRBJ1-4; D might be TRBD1 (5 bases). Trimming removed 6 bases at V and 8 bases at J, with 16 bases between. Germline CDR1 and CDR2: MDHEN and SYDVKM. CDR3 length equals 14 residues. The CDR3 loop is CASSPWDLREKLFF. CDR3 nucleotide sequence: TGTGCCAGCAGCCCCTGGGACCTAAGGGAAAAACTGTTTTTT.

The chain joins TRBV27 to TRBJ2-2, with D uncertain. CDR3 size: 12 residues. Germline CDR1 reads MNHEY; CDR2 reads SMNVEV (reference sequence). V lost 4 bases, J lost 5 bases, and 5 bases lay in between. The CDR3 sequence is CASSYMTGELFF. The CDR3 DNA reads TGTGCCAGCAGTTACATGACCGGGGAGCTGTTTTTT.

The CDR3 DNA follows: TGTGCCAGCAGCTTACGGGGGCTAACCGGGGAGCTGTTTTTT. This translates into CASSLRGLTGELFF. This rearrangement joins TRBV11-1 to TRBJ2-2; D may be TRBD1 or TRBD2 (6 bases each). The CDR3 spans 14 residues. The V and J ends lost 2 bases and 5 bases respectively, with 9 bases between them. The germline V gene has CDR1 SGHAT and CDR2 FQDESV (reference sequence). Complete variable domain (other parts from reference TRBV11-1 and TRBJ2-2): EAEVAQSPRYKITEKSQAVAFWCDPISGHATLYWYRQILGQGPELLVQFQDESVVDDSQLPKDRFSAERLKGVDSTLKIQPAELGDSAMYLCASSLRGLTGELFFGEGSRLTVL.

The CDR3 DNA follows: TGCAGCGTTGGAGTTTTGGGACTCAGGGGCTACGAGCAGTACTTC. Translation: CSVGVLGLRGYEQYF. V is TRBV29-1 and J is TRBJ2-7; D is possibly TRBD1 or TRBD2 (6 bases each). The CDR3 has 15 amino acids. V was clipped by 4 bases and J by 3 bases, with 19 bases between them. From germline, CDR1 is SQVTM and CDR2 ANQGSEA.

In its sample, this clone was seen once. Here the CDR3 DNA reads TGCAGCGTGGGGGCGCCCGCCTACAATGAGCAGTTCTTC. Its translation is CSVGAPAYNEQFF. The chain combines TRBV29-1 with TRBJ2-1, with D perhaps matching TRBD1 (6 bases). The ends were cut back, 6 bases at V and 2 bases at J, with 11 bases in the middle. CDR1 is SQVTM, CDR2 ANQGSEA, per germline. CDR3 size: 13 residues.

This clone was picked up many times. V is TRBV6-1 and J is TRBJ2-2; 9 nucleotides line up with TRBD1. The trim removed 4 bases at V and 6 bases at J, leaving 0 bases unmatched. This CDR3 is 13 amino acids long. Germline CDR1 MNHNS, CDR2 SASEGT. This chain's CDR3 is CASSGQGAGELFF. In DNA form, the CDR3 reads TGTGCCAGCAGTGGACAGGGGGCCGGGGAGCTGTTTTTT.

The rearrangement joins TRBV5-1 to TRBJ1-4, with 10 bases aligning to TRBD1. V lost 5 bases to trimming and J lost 6 bases; unmatched junction nucleotides: 7. Germline CDR1 and CDR2: SGHRS and YFSETQ. There are 15 residues in the CDR3. The CDR3 is CASSLEGQGYEKLFF. The DNA of the CDR3 is TGCGCCAGCAGTCTGGAGGGACAGGGGTATGAAAAACTGTTTTTT.

The chain employs TRBV5-4 and TRBJ2-7, with unresolved D. The germline V and J ends were trimmed by 0 bases and 1 base, with 8 bases remaining between them. This CDR3 comprises 14 residues. Germline lookup yields CDR1 SGHNT and CDR2 YYREEE (reference sequence). CDR3 loop: CASSLAMASYEQYF. In DNA, the CDR3 is TGTGCCAGCAGCTTGGCCATGGCTTCCTACGAGCAGTACTTC. Drawing the rest from reference TRBV5-4 and TRBJ2-7, the complete variable domain is ETGVTQSPTHLIKTRGQQVTLRCSSQSGHNTVSWYQQALGQGPQFIFQYYREEENGRGNFPPRFSGLQFPNYSSELNVNALELDDSALYLCASSLAMASYEQYFGPGTRLTVT.